This T cell receptor beta chain was recovered during a study of PD-L1 blockade in urothelial cancer. Study-level background: The patients had undergone anywhere from 0 to 3 prior chemotherapy regimens. Across blood samples, T cells had a median count of approximately 130,000. Blood was analyzed 3 weeks (second dose) and 6 weeks after treatment start.

Time point defined: peripheral blood 6 weeks after treatment start. Samples spanned pretreatment and treatment, with 1 to 8 time points per patient. Assay used: immunoSEQ multiplex PCR; TCRdb lists only in-frame clones, some missing. The table lists tens of thousands of clones, 91% of them singletons. The CDR3 spans 16 residues. CDR1 and CDR2 from the germline V gene are MNHEY and SVGAGI. Trimming left V 1 base short and J 0 bases short, with 7 bases between. The TCR was taken from a man between 65 and 80 years old with urothelial cancer. The chain couples TRBV6-5 to TRBJ2-6; D is ambiguous. The sequencing here drew on PBMCs, taken around atezolizumab (anti-PD-L1) treatment. Here the CDR3 DNA reads TGTGCCAGCAGTTACTTGATAGACTCTGGGGCCAACGTCCTGACTTTC. Translating gives CASSYLIDSGANVLTF.